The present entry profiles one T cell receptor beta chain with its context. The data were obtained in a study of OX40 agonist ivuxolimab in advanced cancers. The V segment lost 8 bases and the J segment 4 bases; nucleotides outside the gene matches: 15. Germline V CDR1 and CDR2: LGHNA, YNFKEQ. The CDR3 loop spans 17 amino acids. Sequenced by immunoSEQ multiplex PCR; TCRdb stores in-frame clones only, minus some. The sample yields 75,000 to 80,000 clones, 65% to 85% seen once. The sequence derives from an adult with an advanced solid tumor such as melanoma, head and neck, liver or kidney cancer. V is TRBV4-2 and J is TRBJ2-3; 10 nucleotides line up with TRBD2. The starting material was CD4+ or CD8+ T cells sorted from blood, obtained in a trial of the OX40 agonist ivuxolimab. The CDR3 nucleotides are TGTGCCAGCGGAACCTCGCTAAGCGGGAGGGTACCAGATACGCAGTATTTT. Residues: CASGTSLSGRVPDTQYF.